The 23 T cell receptor beta chains given below trace back to one sample, sequenced in a study of graft-versus-host responses after intestinal transplantation. No antigen has been identified for these receptors. Some clones are missing from TCRdb's copy, which holds only in-frame ones; the method was immunoSEQ multiplex PCR. Among around 110,000 clones listed, roughly 87% were seen once. The source was unstimulated CD4+ T cells sorted from spleen or lymph node cells, collected before transplant. Receptors were obtained from a human donor who was the organ donor for an intestinal transplant.

V usage is TRBV5-1 and J usage is TRBJ1-1; 10 bases are shared with TRBD1. The V gene end was trimmed by 4 bases and the J gene end by 1 base; junction bases not matched to a gene: 7. The CDR3 has 16 residues. CDR1 SGHRS and CDR2 YFSETQ come from the germline V gene. The CDR3: CASSKRQGAWNTEAFF. The CDR3 nucleotides read TGCGCCAGCAGCAAAAGACAGGGGGCATGGAACACTGAAGCTTTCTTT.

This clone came up once. V and J are TRBV5-1 and TRBJ1-1, with D possibly TRBD1 on 5 matching bases. V was clipped by 2 bases and J by 9 bases, with 11 bases between them. There are 12 residues in the CDR3. The V gene's germline CDR1 is SGHRS and CDR2 YFSETQ. The DNA of the CDR3 is TGCGCCAGCAGCTTCCAGGGTTCGCAAGCTTTCTTT. Translation: CASSFQGSQAFF.

The chain is built from TRBV9 and TRBJ2-7, with 10 bases fitting TRBD1. The CDR3 totals 14 residues. CDR1 is SGDLS and CDR2 is YYNGEE in the germline V gene. V was pared by 4 bases and J by 6 bases, with 7 bases of the junction left unmatched. CDR3 loop: CASSPRQGALEQYF. The CDR3 DNA follows: TGTGCCAGCAGCCCACGACAGGGGGCACTCGAGCAGTACTTC.

This chain connects TRBV10-2 to TRBJ1-1; D is possibly TRBD1 (5 bases). In germline, CDR1 is WSHSY, CDR2 SAAADI. The CDR3 extends over 13 amino acids. Trimming took off 4 bases at V and 1 base at J, with 7 bases between the two ends. CDR3 DNA sequence: TGCGCCAGCAGTGTCCAGGGGAACACTGAAGCTTTCTTT. It is translated as CASSVQGNTEAFF.

The chain recombines TRBV20-1 with TRBJ1-4; possible D gene TRBD1, 5 bases. This CDR3 comprises 11 residues. V was clipped by 3 bases and J by 14 bases, with 13 bases between them. The V gene's germline CDR1 is DFQATT and CDR2 SNEGSKA (reference sequence). The CDR3, as DNA: TGCAGTGCTAGTATTAGGGACGATCTGTTTTTT. Translated: CSASIRDDLFF.

The CDR3 region is CASSTRQGSYGTEAFF. Written as DNA, the CDR3 is TGTGCCAGTAGTACGAGACAGGGATCGTACGGCACTGAAGCTTTCTTT. The chain combines TRBV19 with TRBJ1-1; 7 bases map to TRBD1. The germline gives CDR1 LNHDA, CDR2 SQIVND (reference sequence). CDR3 length equals 16 residues. The V segment lost 4 bases and the J segment 4 bases; nucleotides outside the gene matches: 12. Together with reference TRBV19 and TRBJ1-1, the CDR3 gives the full variable domain: DGGITQSPKYLFRKEGQNVTLSCEQNLNHDAMYWYRQDPGQGLRLIYYSQIVNDFQKGDIAEGYSVSREKKESFPLTVTSAQKNPTAFYLCASSTRQGSYGTEAFFGQGTRLTVV.

The J gene is TRBJ2-7, the V gene TRBV11-2; no clear D. Trimming took off 3 bases at V and 6 bases at J, with 24 bases between the two ends. Germline CDR1 and CDR2: SGHAT and FQNNGV. The CDR3 consists of 17 residues. This CDR3 reads CASSFFIFVVDTPEQYF. CDR3 coding DNA: TGTGCCAGCAGCTTTTTTATATTCGTGGTGGATACCCCCGAGCAGTACTTC.

The V gene is TRBV5-1, the J gene TRBJ2-4; 15 bases line up with TRBD2. The V gene end was trimmed by 2 bases and the J gene end by 2 bases; junction bases not matched to a gene: 2. Germline V CDR1 and CDR2: SGHRS, YFSETQ. This CDR3 has 17 amino acids. The CDR3 region has the DNA TGCGCCAGCAGCTTAGGGACTAGCGGGGGGCCCAAAAACATTCAGTACTTC. Translation: CASSLGTSGGPKNIQYF.

The chain recombines TRBV4-1 with TRBJ2-1, with 16 nucleotides matching TRBD2. This CDR3 is 20 amino acids long. Germline CDR1 MGHRA, CDR2 YSYEKL. V shed 6 bases, J shed 3 bases, and the junction held 14 bases outside the gene matches. CDR3 DNA sequence: TGCGCCAGCAGGTCGGGACTAGCGGGAGGGCGGGGGCTTAACTACAATGAGCAGTTCTTC. Protein sequence: CASRSGLAGGRGLNYNEQFF.

Concerning this clone itself: Other DNA sequences in this specimen translate into the identical CDR3. The chain employs TRBV6-6 and TRBJ2-7, with D tentatively TRBD1 or TRBD2 (5 bases each). The length of the CDR3 is 13 residues. The germline CDR1 and CDR2 sequences are MNHNY and SVGAGI (reference sequence). V lost 2 bases and J 1 base, leaving 6 bases between the germline ends. The CDR3 loop is CASSYGGSYEQYF. CDR3 nucleotide sequence: TGTGCCAGCAGTTACGGGGGTTCCTACGAGCAGTACTTC.

The chain recombines TRBV6-1 with TRBJ1-6; D unresolved. This CDR3 spans 14 amino acids. The germline V gene encodes CDR1 MNHNS and CDR2 SASEGT. Trimming shortened V by 6 bases and J by 6 bases, and 12 bases separated the two germline ends. DNA for the CDR3: TGTGCCAGCAGGGAGGGAACGGTTAATTCACCCCTCCACTTT. Translated: CASREGTVNSPLHF.

The chain couples TRBV5-1 to TRBJ2-7; 8 bases are a match to TRBD2. CDR3 length: 14 residues. The V gene end was trimmed by 0 bases and the J gene end by 6 bases; junction bases not matched to a gene: 5. Germline V CDR1 and CDR2: SGHRS, YFSETQ. The CDR3 protein is CASSLVSGAGEQYF. Written as DNA, the CDR3 is TGCGCCAGCAGCTTGGTTAGCGGGGCGGGCGAGCAGTACTTC.

The genes are TRBV2 and TRBJ1-3, with D perhaps TRBD1 (5 bases). V lost 4 bases, J lost 0 bases, and 10 bases lay in between. From germline, CDR1 is SNHLY and CDR2 FYNNEI. This CDR3 spans 15 amino acids. The CDR3 spells CASSVDSHSGNTIYF. The CDR3 DNA sequence: TGTGCCAGCAGTGTCGACAGCCACTCTGGAAACACCATATATTTT. Full variable domain (rest looked up from reference TRBV2 and TRBJ1-3): EPEVTQTPSHQVTQMGQEVILRCVPISNHLYFYWYRQILGQKVEFLVSFYNNEISEKSEIFDDQFSVERPDGSNFTLKIRSTKLEDSAMYFCASSVDSHSGNTIYFGEGSWLTVV.

V usage is TRBV7-9 and J usage is TRBJ2-1; 7 nucleotides line up with TRBD1. This CDR3 comprises 15 residues. Per the germline V gene, CDR1 is SEHNR and CDR2 is FQNEAQ (reference sequence). Trimming cost V 6 bases and J 8 bases; bases outside gene matches: 13. In nucleotides, the CDR3 is TGTGCCAGCAGACAGAACTGGGACAGAGGCGATGAGCAGTTCTTC. This translates into CASRQNWDRGDEQFF.

The V call is TRBV11-3, the J call TRBJ2-2; TRBD2 matches 14 bases. The CDR3 runs 17 residues. The V segment lost 8 bases and the J segment 2 bases; nucleotides outside the gene matches: 7. Germline V gene data show CDR1 as SGHNT and CDR2 as YENEEA. As DNA, the CDR3 is TGTGCCAGCTTAAGAGGACTAGCGGGAGGCAACACCGGGGAGCTGTTTTTT. Its translation: CASLRGLAGGNTGELFF.

This clone was observed a few times. The chain has TRBV7-3 and TRBJ2-4; D might be TRBD2 (6 bases). This CDR3 has 18 residues. Per the germline V gene, CDR1 is SGHTA and CDR2 is FQGTGA. V lost 0 bases to trimming and J lost 0 bases, with 15 bases between them. This CDR3 is CASSLTLASDIAKNIQYF. The CDR3 DNA sequence: TGTGCCAGCAGCTTAACATTGGCTAGCGATATAGCCAAAAACATTCAGTACTTC.

This clone has only one observation. This rearrangement joins TRBV7-6 to TRBJ2-3; unclear D gene. The V end lost 5 bases, the J end lost 1 base, and 10 bases lay between the germline ends. The germline V gene encodes CDR1 SGHVS and CDR2 FNYEAQ. The CDR3 has 14 amino acids. The CDR3 spells CASSNSRGTDTQYF. CDR3 DNA: TGTGCCAGCAGCAATAGTAGGGGCACAGATACGCAGTATTTT.

The chain joins TRBV13 to TRBJ2-2, with D perhaps assigned TRBD1 or TRBD2 (5 bases each). CDR3 length: 16 amino acids. Looked up from germline, CDR1 is PRHDT and CDR2 is FYEKMQ (reference sequence). V shed 3 bases and J shed 5 bases, with 16 bases lying between them. The DNA for the CDR3 is TGTGCCAGCAGCTTGAGACCGGGACGAGGGACCGGGGAGCTGTTTTTT. Amino acid sequence: CASSLRPGRGTGELFF.

The chain carries TRBV11-2 and TRBJ2-1; the match to TRBD2 covers 10 bases. V shed 0 bases and J 6 bases; nucleotides not matched to a gene: 8. Germline V lookup: CDR1 SGHAT, CDR2 FQNNGV. The CDR3 totals 17 residues. The CDR3 reads CASSLDSPGLARNEQFF. The CDR3 coding sequence is TGTGCCAGCAGCTTAGACTCGCCGGGACTAGCGCGCAATGAGCAGTTCTTC.

This chain connects TRBV7-6 to TRBJ1-4; D unresolved. With 0 bases removed from V and 6 bases from J, the gap between germline ends came to 8 bases. CDR3 length: 14 amino acids. CDR1 SGHVS and CDR2 FNYEAQ come from the germline V gene. CDR3 protein: CASSLAPADEKLFF. CDR3 nucleotides: TGTGCCAGCAGCTTAGCGCCTGCGGATGAAAAACTGTTTTTT.

J is TRBJ1-3 and V is TRBV5-1, with 8 bases identical to TRBD1. The CDR3 runs 14 residues. Per germline, CDR1 SGHRS and CDR2 YFSETQ. V was clipped by 2 bases and J by 4 bases; unmatched bases: 2. CDR3 nucleotides: TGCGCCAGCAGCTTCGGACAGGGCGGAAACACCATATATTTT. It is translated as CASSFGQGGNTIYF.

The chain couples TRBV11-3 to TRBJ1-1; TRBD1 matches at 8 bases. The germline V gene has CDR1 SGHNT and CDR2 YENEEA. J lost 5 bases, V lost 3 bases, and 5 bases had no gene match. This CDR3 is 14 amino acids long. CDR3 region: CASSLDRVRTEAFF. The DNA for the CDR3 is TGTGCCAGCAGCTTGGACAGGGTTCGGACTGAAGCTTTCTTT.

This chain uses TRBV7-2 with TRBJ2-7; maybe TRBD2 (6 bases). Germline V lookup: CDR1 SGHTA, CDR2 FQGNSA. The ends were cut back, 5 bases at V and 5 bases at J, with 16 bases in the middle. CDR3 length: 14 residues. In DNA form, the CDR3 reads TGTGCCAGCAGCCCGGGACTCTATTTGGACGAGCAGTACTTC. As protein: CASSPGLYLDEQYF.